This TCR beta chain was recovered during a study of blood T cell repertoires in COVID-19. Study overall: Samples came from the United States, Italy and Spain, spanning acute and convalescent COVID-19. The analysed material was cDNA or gDNA that came from T cells, B-cell-depleted T cells, or PBMCs.

Method: immunoSEQ multiplex PCR; TCRdb's copy keeps in-frame clones and lacks some. The sample has approximately 270,000 clones, 80% to 90% seen once; the top ten hold 1.5% to 2%. The sequenced sample was PBMCs or T cells enriched from blood (not recorded which). The sequence came from a man aged 40-50 years who had recovered from COVID-19.

CDR3 residues: CASSLWGGGGYGYTF. Here the CDR3 DNA reads TGTGCCAGCAGTTTATGGGGGGGTGGAGGGTATGGCTACACCTTC. The rearrangement joins TRBV28 to TRBJ1-2; D may be TRBD1 (5 bases). Trimming took off 0 bases at V and 5 bases at J, with 13 bases between the two ends. CDR3 length: 15 residues. Per germline, CDR1 MDHEN and CDR2 SYDVKM.